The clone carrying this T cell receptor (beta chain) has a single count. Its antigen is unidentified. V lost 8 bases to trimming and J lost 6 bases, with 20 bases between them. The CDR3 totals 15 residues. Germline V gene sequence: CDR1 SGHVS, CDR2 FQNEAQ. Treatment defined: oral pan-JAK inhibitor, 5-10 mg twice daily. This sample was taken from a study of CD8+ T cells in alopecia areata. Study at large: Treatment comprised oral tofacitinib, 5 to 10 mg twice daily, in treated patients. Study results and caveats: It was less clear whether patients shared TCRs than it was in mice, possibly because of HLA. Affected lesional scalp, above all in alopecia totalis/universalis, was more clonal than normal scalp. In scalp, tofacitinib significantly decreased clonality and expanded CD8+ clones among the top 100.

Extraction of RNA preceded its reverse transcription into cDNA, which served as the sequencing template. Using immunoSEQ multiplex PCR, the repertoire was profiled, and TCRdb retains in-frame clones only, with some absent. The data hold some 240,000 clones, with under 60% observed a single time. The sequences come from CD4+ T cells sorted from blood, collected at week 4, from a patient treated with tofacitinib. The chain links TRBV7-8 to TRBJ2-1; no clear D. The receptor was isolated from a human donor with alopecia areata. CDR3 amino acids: CASAFATGWGNEQFF. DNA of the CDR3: TGTGCCAGCGCGTTCGCTACCGGCTGGGGCAATGAGCAGTTCTTC.